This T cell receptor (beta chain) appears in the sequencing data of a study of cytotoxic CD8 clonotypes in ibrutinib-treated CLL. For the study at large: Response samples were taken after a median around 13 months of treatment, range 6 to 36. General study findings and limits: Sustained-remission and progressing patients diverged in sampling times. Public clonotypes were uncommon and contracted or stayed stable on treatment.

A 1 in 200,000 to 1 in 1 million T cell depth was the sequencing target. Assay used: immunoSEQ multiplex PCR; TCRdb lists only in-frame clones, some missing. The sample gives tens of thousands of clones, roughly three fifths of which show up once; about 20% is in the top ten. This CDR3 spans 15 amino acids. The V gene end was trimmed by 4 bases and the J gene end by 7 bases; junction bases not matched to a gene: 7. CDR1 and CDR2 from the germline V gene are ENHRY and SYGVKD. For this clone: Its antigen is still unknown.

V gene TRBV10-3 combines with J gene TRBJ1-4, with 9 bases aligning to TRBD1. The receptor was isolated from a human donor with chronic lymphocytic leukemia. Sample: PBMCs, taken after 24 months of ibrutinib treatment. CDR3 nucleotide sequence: TGTGCCATCAGTGCCAACAGGGGGCACAGTGAAAAACTGTTTTTT. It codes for CAISANRGHSEKLFF.